Here is one TCR beta chain with its context. Its matching antigen is unknown. Germline V lookup: CDR1 MNHEY, CDR2 SMNVEV (reference sequence). The ends were cut back, 2 bases at V and 0 bases at J, with 10 bases in the middle. The CDR3 has 15 residues. The entry originates in a study of T cell responses to AZD1222 COVID-19 vaccine. Notes on the study in general: No day 14 peak samples; only post-peak repertoires were characterized. Spike was spanned by vaccine-associated CD4 TCRs, which were dominant at 160-218 and 743-854.

Sequenced by immunoSEQ multiplex PCR; TCRdb stores in-frame clones only, minus some. The repertoire holds over 150,000 clones, with 94% as singletons. The specimen comprised peripheral blood, sampled 28 days after the second AZD1222 dose. This sequence joins TRBV27 and TRBJ1-1, with D uncertain. This TCR was recovered from an adult who received the AZD1222 COVID-19 vaccine. This CDR3 is CASSLVGYVNTEAFF. The CDR3 nucleotides read TGTGCCAGCAGTTTAGTTGGGTATGTGAACACTGAAGCTTTCTTT.